This entry describes one TCR beta chain. The antigen is undetermined. The CDR3 length is 15 residues. The V gene's germline CDR1 is SGHNT and CDR2 YYREEE (reference sequence). The J segment lost 9 bases and the V segment lost 0 bases, leaving 5 bases of the junction unmatched. Then a second PCR, running about 6 to 11 cycles, was carried out with a sample-barcoded 5' primer and a J-beta primer mix. TCRdb reprocessed the 5' RACE reads with MiXCR, giving one entry per CDR3 protein. The table shows about 1.1 million distinct CDR3 sequences, with 30% to 40% occurring only once. This sample was taken from a study of blood T cells in healthy people across ages. Notes on the study in general: TCR beta diversity per million T cells fell roughly linearly with age. Strongly correlated with naive T cell percentage was TCR beta diversity. Aged donors had fewer naive CD4+ cells and lower diversity than long-lived donors.

Sequencing was performed on blood. This chain joins TRBV5-4 and TRBJ2-1; 11 positions agree with TRBD2. The receptor comes from a man aged 18 to 30 in good health. CDR3 sequence: CASSLVSGGAIEQFF. The CDR3, as DNA: TGTGCCAGCAGCTTGGTTAGCGGGGGGGCAATTGAGCAGTTCTTC.